The source of this T cell receptor beta chain is a study of T-cell memory formation after mild COVID-19. Study context: Clustering of TCRs was largely donor specific.

Findings of the study overall: Clones that contracted from day 15 to 85 had balanced CD4/CD8; later expanders were CD4+ biased.

About this clonotype itself: What it binds is unknown.

This CDR3 region has 17 residues. Germline CDR1 and CDR2: SGHAT and FQNNGV. V gave up 3 bases and J gave up 2 bases, with 20 bases separating them. 5'RACE primed at constant segments yielded TCR alpha and TCR beta cDNA libraries bearing sample barcodes and UMIs. TCRdb redid the calling of the 5' RACE reads with MiXCR, one entry per CDR3 protein. The profile covers 85,000 to 130,000 distinct CDR3 sequences, with more than 15% appearing a single time and 28% taken by the ten largest. The sample comprised PBMCs or a T cell subset sorted from them (not recorded which). The chain combines TRBV11-2 with TRBJ2-7, with D perhaps matching TRBD1 or TRBD2 (5 bases each). The clonotype originates from an adult woman who had mild COVID-19 (a few samples of this study predate the infection). Cell type and time point are not known. As DNA, the CDR3 is TGTGCCAGCAGCTTTGTTCTCCCACCTGGGGGAACCTACGAGCAGTACTTC. It specifies CASSFVLPPGGTYEQYF.